This TCR beta chain was obtained from a study of shared T cell receptors in the human thymus. Profiled with immunoSEQ multiplex PCR; TCRdb holds only in-frame clones, not every one. The table lists some 660,000 clones, around 87% of them singletons, with 0.0094% in the top ten. This clone was seen once. V shed 3 bases and J 3 bases; nucleotides not matched to a gene: 5. Germline V lookup: CDR1 LGHNT, CDR2 FRNRAP. This CDR3 has 15 amino acids. The sample was also reused in another study, on human thymus T cells. That publication notes: During corrective heart surgery, resections were taken, and the thymus tissue came from them. Thymic repertoires from unrelated individuals overlapped highly, related research reported.

This chain uses TRBV12-5 with TRBJ1-5; 7 nucleotides line up with TRBD1. This sequence originates from a boy younger than two with a congenital heart defect. Sequencing was performed on thymocytes. CDR3 sequence (DNA): TGTGCTAGTGGTTTCCGGGACAGCCTCAATCAGCCCCAGCATTTT. As protein: CASGFRDSLNQPQHF.